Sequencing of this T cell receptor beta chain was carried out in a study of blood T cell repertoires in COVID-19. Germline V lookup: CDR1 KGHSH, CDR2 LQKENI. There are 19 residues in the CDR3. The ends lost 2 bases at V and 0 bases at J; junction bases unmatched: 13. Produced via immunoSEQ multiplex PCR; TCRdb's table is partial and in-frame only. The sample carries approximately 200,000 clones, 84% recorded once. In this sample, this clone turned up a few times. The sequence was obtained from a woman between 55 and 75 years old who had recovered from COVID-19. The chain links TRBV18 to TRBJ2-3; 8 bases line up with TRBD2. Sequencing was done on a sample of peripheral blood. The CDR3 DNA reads TGTGCCAGCTCACCAGTGTACTCGGGGGGGACACCCAGCACAGATACGCAGTATTTT. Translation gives CASSPVYSGGTPSTDTQYF.